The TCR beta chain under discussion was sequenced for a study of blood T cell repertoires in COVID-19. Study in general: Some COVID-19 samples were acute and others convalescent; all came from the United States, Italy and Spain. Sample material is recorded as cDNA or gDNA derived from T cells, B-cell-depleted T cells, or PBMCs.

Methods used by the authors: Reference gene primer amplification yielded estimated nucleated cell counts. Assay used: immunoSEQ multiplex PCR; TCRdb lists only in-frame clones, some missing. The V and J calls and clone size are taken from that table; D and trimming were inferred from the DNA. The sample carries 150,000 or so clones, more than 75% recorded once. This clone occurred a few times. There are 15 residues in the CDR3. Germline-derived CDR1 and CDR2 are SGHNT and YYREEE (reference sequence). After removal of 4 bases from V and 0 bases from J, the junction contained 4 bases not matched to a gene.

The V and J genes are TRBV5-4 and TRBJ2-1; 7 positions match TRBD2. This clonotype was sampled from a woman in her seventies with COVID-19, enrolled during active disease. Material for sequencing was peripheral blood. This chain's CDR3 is CASSRTSDSYNEQFF. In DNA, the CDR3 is TGTGCCAGCAGCCGGACTAGTGACTCCTACAATGAGCAGTTCTTC.